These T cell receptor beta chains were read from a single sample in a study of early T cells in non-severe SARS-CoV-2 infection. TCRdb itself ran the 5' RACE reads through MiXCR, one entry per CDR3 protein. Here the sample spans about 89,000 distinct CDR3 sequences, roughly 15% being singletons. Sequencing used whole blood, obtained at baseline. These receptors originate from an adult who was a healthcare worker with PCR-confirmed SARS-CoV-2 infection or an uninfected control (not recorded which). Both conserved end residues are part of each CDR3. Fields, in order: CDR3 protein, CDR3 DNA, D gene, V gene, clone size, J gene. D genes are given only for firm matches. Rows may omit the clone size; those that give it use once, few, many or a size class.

cdr3_aa: CASSQVRLAKNIQYF
cdr3_nt: TGCGCCAGCAGCCAAGTAAGGTTAGCCAAAAACATTCAGTACTTC
d_call: NA
v_call: TRBV4-1
clone_size: few
j_call: TRBJ2-4

cdr3_aa: CATSDYRNTYGYTF
cdr3_nt: TGTGCCACCAGTGATTACAGGAACACCTATGGCTACACCTTC
d_call: NA
v_call: TRBV24-1
clone_size: many
j_call: TRBJ1-2

cdr3_aa: CASSLSVTEQFF
cdr3_nt: TGTGCCAGCAGCCTTAGCGTGACTGAGCAGTTCTTC
d_call: NA
v_call: TRBV7-2
clone_size: once
j_call: TRBJ2-1

cdr3_aa: CASSVWDQPQHF
cdr3_nt: TGTGCCAGCTCGGTTTGGGATCAGCCCCAGCATTTT
d_call: NA
v_call: TRBV6-6
clone_size: few
j_call: TRBJ1-5

cdr3_aa: CATSELDGEPAKNIQYF
cdr3_nt: TGTGCCACCAGTGAACTGGACGGGGAACCAGCCAAAAACATTCAGTACTTC
d_call: NA
v_call: TRBV24-1
clone_size: few
j_call: TRBJ2-4

cdr3_aa: CASSAQGLNTEAFF
cdr3_nt: TGTGCCAGCAGCGCACAAGGGCTGAACACTGAAGCTTTCTTT
d_call: NA
v_call: TRBV3-1
clone_size: many
j_call: TRBJ1-1

cdr3_aa: CASSSRVQGDTQYF
cdr3_nt: TGTGCCAGCAGTTCCAGGGTACAAGGTGATACGCAGTATTTT
d_call: NA
v_call: TRBV13
clone_size: NA
j_call: TRBJ2-3

cdr3_aa: CASSLEAGAYEQYF
cdr3_nt: TGTGCCAGCAGCTTAGAAGCGGGTGCCTACGAGCAGTACTTC
d_call: NA
v_call: TRBV11-2
clone_size: NA
j_call: TRBJ2-7

cdr3_aa: CASSLSPVETQYF
cdr3_nt: TGTGCCAGCAGCTTATCCCCCGTGGAGACCCAGTACTTC
d_call: NA
v_call: TRBV11-1
clone_size: few
j_call: TRBJ2-5

cdr3_aa: CASRLSALSSYEQYF
cdr3_nt: TGTGCCAGTAGACTAAGTGCCCTCAGCTCCTACGAGCAGTACTTC
d_call: NA
v_call: TRBV19
clone_size: few
j_call: TRBJ2-7

cdr3_aa: CASRDRGHRRYF
cdr3_nt: TGCGCCAGCAGGGACAGGGGCCATCGGCGGTACTTC
d_call: TRBD1
v_call: TRBV10-1
clone_size: NA
j_call: TRBJ2-7

cdr3_aa: CASSLKGGEQYF
cdr3_nt: TGTGCCAGCAGCTTAAAGGGTGGCGAGCAGTACTTC
d_call: NA
v_call: TRBV7-9
clone_size: NA
j_call: TRBJ2-7

cdr3_aa: CSAQRVVYEQYF
cdr3_nt: TGCAGTGCTCAGCGTGTGGTCTACGAGCAGTACTTC
d_call: NA
v_call: TRBV20-1
clone_size: few
j_call: TRBJ2-7

cdr3_aa: CSAAQGGGQETQYF
cdr3_nt: TGCAGTGCGGCGCAGGGCGGAGGCCAAGAGACCCAGTACTTC
d_call: NA
v_call: TRBV20-1
clone_size: NA
j_call: TRBJ2-5

cdr3_aa: CASSLNTGQGAFEQYF
cdr3_nt: TGTGCCAGCAGTCTCAATACGGGACAGGGGGCTTTCGAGCAGTACTTC
d_call: TRBD1
v_call: TRBV28
clone_size: NA
j_call: TRBJ2-7